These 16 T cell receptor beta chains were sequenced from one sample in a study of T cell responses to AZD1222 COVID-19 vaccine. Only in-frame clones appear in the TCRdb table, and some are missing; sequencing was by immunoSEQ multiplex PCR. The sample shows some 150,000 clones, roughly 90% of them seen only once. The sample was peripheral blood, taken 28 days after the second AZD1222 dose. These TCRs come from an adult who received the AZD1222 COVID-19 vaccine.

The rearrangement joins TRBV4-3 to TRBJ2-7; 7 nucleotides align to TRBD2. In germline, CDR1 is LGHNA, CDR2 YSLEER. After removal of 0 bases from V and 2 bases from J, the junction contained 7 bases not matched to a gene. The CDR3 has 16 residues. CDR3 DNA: TGCGCCAGCAGCCAAGATTCGGGACTAACGCCCTACGAGCAGTACTTC. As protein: CASSQDSGLTPYEQYF.

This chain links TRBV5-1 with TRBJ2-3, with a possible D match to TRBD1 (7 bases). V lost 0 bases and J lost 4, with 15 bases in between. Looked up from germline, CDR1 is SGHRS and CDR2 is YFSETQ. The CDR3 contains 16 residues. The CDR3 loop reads CASSLALRGASDTQYF. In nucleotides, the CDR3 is TGCGCCAGCAGCTTGGCCCTCAGGGGGGCTTCAGATACGCAGTATTTT.

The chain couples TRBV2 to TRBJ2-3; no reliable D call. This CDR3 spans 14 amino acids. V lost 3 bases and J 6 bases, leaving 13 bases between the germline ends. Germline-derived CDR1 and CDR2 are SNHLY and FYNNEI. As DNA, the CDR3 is TGTGCCAGCAGTGAGGGCGGCACGTTGGATACGCAGTATTTT. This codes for CASSEGGTLDTQYF.

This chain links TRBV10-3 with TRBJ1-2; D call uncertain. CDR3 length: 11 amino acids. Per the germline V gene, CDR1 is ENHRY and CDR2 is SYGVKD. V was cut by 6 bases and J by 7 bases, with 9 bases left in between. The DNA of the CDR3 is TGTGCCATCAGGGAGGACTCTGGCTACACCTTC. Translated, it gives CAIREDSGYTF.

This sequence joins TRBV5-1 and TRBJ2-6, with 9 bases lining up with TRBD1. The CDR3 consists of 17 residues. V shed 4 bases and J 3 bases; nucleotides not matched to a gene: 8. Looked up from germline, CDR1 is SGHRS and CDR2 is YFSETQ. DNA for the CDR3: TGCGCCAGCAGCCAGGACAGGGGAACTAGTGGGGCCAACGTCCTGACTTTC. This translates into CASSQDRGTSGANVLTF.

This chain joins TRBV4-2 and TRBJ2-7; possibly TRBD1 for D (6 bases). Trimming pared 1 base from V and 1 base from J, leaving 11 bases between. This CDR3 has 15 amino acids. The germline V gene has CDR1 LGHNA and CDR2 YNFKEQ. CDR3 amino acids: CASSQASGQSYEQYF. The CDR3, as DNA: TGTGCCAGCAGCCAAGCTTCCGGACAGTCCTACGAGCAGTACTTC.

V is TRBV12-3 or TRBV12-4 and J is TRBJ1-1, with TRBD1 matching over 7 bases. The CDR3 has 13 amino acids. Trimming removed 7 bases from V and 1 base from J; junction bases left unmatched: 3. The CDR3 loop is CASMGQPNTEAFF. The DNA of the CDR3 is TGTGCCAGCATGGGACAGCCGAACACTGAAGCTTTCTTT.

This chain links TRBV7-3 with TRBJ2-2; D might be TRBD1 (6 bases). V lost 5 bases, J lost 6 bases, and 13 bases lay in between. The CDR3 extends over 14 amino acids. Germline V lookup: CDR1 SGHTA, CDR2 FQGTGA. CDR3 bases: TGTGCCAGCAGCCTAGAAGGGGGTTCCGGGGAGCTGTTTTTT. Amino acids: CASSLEGGSGELFF.

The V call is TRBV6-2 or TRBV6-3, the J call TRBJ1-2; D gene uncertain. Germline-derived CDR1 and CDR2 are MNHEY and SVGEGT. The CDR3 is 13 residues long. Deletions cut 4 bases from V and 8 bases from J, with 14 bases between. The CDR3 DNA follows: TGTGCCAGCAGTTCTCTTGGAGCTGGAGGCTACACCTTC. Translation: CASSSLGAGGYTF.

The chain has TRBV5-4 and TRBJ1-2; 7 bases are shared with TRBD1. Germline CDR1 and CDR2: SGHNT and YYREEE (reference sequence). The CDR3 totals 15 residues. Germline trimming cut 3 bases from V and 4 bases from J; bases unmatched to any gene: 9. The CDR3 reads CASSSGQTSPYGYTF. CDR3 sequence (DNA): TGTGCCAGCAGCTCGGGACAGACAAGCCCCTATGGCTACACCTTC.

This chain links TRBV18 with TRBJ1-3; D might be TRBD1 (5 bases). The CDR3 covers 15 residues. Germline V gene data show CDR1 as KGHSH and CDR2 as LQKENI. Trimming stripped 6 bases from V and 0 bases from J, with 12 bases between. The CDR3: CASSTGGSSGNTIYF. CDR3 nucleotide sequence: TGTGCCAGCTCGACCGGGGGTTCCTCTGGAAACACCATATATTTT.

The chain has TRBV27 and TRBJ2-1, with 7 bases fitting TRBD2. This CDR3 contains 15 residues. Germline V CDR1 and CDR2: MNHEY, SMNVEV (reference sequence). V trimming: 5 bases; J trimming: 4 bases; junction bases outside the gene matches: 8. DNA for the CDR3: TGTGCCAGCAGTCCCCCGGGGGGTCCTTACAATGAGCAGTTCTTC. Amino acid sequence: CASSPPGGPYNEQFF.

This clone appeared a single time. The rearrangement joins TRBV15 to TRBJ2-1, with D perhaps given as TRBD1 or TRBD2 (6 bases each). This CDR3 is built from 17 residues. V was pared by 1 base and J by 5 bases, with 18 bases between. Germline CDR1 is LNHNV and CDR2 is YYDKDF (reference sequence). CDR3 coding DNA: TGTGCCACCAGCAGAGCCTCGGGGGCAGGCCCTCACAATGAGCAGTTCTTC. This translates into CATSRASGAGPHNEQFF. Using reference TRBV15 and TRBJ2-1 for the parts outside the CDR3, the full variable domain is DAMVIQNPRYQVTQFGKPVTLSCSQTLNHNVMYWYQQKSSQAPKLLFHYYDKDFNNEADTPDNFQSRRPNTSFCFLDIRSPGLGDTAMYLCATSRASGAGPHNEQFFGPGTRLTVL.

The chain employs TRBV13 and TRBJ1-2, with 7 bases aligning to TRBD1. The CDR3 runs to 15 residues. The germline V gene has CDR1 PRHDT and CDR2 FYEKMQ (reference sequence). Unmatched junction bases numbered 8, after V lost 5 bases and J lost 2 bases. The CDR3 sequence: CASSLSSTGNYGYTF. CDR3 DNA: TGTGCCAGCAGCCTAAGTTCGACAGGGAACTATGGCTACACCTTC.

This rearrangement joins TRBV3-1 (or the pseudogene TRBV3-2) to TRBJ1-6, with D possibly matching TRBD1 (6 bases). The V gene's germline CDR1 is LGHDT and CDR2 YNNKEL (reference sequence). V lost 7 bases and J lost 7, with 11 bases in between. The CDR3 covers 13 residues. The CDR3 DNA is TGTGCCAGCACCCGACAGGCGAATTCACCCCTCCACTTT. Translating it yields CASTRQANSPLHF.

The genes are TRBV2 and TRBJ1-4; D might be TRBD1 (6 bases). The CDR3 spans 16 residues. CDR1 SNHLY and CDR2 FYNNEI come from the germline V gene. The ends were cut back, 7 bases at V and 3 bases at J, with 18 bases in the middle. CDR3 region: CASTEEGTRSNEKLFF. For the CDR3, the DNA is TGTGCCAGCACGGAGGAGGGGACACGGTCTAATGAAAAACTGTTTTTT.